This T cell receptor beta chain stems from a study of T cells and Merkel cell carcinoma outcomes. The table lists this clone with a count of one. The antigen is not known. Trimming pared 2 bases from V and 0 bases from J, leaving 19 bases between. CDR1 is GTSNPN and CDR2 is SVGIG in the germline V gene (reference sequence). The CDR3 extends over 17 amino acids. Study-level findings and limits: Repertoire plus T-cell density reportedly predicted Merkel cell carcinoma outcomes.

Some clones are missing from TCRdb's copy, which holds only in-frame ones; the method was immunoSEQ multiplex PCR. The sample contains under 20,000 clones, around 86% of which appear only once. The rearrangement uses TRBV30 and TRBJ2-5; D unresolved. The sample was tumor tissue from Merkel cell carcinoma. The sequence was obtained from a human donor with Merkel cell carcinoma. The CDR3 DNA follows: TGTGCCTGGAGTTTCCGGGCGGAGATAAGTTACCAAGAGACCCAGTACTTC. Amino acids: CAWSFRAEISYQETQYF.